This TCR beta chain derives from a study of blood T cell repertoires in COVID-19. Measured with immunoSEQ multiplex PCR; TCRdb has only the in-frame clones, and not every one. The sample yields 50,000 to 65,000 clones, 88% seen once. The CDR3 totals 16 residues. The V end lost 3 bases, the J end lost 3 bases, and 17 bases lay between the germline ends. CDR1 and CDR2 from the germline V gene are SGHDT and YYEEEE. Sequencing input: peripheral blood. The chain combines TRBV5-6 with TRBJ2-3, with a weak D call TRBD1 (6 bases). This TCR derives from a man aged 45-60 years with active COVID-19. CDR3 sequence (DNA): TGTGCCAGCAGCTACCTAGGGGGTTCAAGTACAGATACGCAGTATTTT. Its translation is CASSYLGGSSTDTQYF.